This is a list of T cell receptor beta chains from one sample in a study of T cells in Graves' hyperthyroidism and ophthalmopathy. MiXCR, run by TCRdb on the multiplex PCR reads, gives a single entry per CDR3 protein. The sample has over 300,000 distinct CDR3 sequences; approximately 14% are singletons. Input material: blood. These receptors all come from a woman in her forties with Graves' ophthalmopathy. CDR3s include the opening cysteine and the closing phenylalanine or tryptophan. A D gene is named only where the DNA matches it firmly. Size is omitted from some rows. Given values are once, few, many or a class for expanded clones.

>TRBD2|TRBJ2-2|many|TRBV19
TGTGCCAGCAGGGGACTAGCGGGAACGAACACCGGGGAGCTGTTTTTT
CASRGLAGTNTGELFF
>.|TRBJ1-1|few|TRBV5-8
TGTGCCAGCAGTCCCATTGGGCCCGGCTACACTGAAGCTTTCTTT
CASSPIGPGYTEAFF
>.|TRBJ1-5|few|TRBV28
TGTGCCACTAAGGGCGATCAGCCCCAGCATTTT
CATKGDQPQHF
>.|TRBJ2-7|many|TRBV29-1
TGCAGCGCCCTGGCCTCCCCGAATAGCGAGAGCTCCTACGAGCAGTACTTC
CSALASPNSESSYEQYF
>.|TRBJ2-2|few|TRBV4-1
TGCGCCAGCAGCCACCGAACCCCCATTGGGGTGGGCACCGGGGAGCTGTTTTTT
CASSHRTPIGVGTGELFF
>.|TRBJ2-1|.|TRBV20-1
TGCAGTGCTAGGGGAAATGGGTTCAATGAGCAGTTCTTC
CSARGNGFNEQFF
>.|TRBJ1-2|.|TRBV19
TGTGCCAGTAGAACTTCGACAGGCGTTTATGGCTACACCTTC
CASRTSTGVYGYTF
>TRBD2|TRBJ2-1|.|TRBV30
TGTGCCTGGAGTGTTAGCGGGAACAATGAGCAGTTCTTC
CAWSVSGNNEQFF
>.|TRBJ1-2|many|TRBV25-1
TGTGCCAGCAGTGAGGGTGGTGGCTACACCTTC
CASSEGGGYTF
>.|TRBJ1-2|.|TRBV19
TGTGCCAGTACCCCGACGGGAAGCTATGGCTACACCTTC
CASTPTGSYGYTF
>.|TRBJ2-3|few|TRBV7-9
TGTGCCAGCAGCTTAATCTCGGGGCCAGATACGCAGTATTTT
CASSLISGPDTQYF
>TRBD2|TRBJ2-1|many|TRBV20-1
TGCAGTGCTAGGGCCCGACTAGCGGGGGACAATGAGCAGTTCTTC
CSARARLAGDNEQFF
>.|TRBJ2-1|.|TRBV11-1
TGTGCCAGCAGAATGGGGGATGAGCAGTTCTTC
CASRMGDEQFF
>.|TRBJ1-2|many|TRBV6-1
TGTGCCAGCACGGTCGAGAACTATGGCTACACCTTC
CASTVENYGYTF
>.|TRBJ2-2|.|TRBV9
TGTGCCAGCAGCCGACGCGACACCGGGGAGCTGTTTTTT
CASSRRDTGELFF
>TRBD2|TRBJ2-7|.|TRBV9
TGTGCCAGCAGCGTAGCTAGCGGGATGTACGAGCAGTACTTC
CASSVASGMYEQYF
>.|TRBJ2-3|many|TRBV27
TGTGCCAGCGGACAACGAGCTATGAAGCTCACAGATACGCAGTATTTT
CASGQRAMKLTDTQYF
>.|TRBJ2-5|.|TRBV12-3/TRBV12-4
TGTGCCAGCAGAGGGGTACCGCTTTCGGAGACCCAGTACTTC
CASRGVPLSETQYF
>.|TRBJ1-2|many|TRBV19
TGTGCCAGTAGACCACTGTGGAACCCTGCGGTCTATGGCTACACCTTC
CASRPLWNPAVYGYTF
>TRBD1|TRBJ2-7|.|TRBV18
TGTGCCAGCTCACGTATGAATCGACAGGGGAGGAACGGCGAGCAGTACTTC
CASSRMNRQGRNGEQYF
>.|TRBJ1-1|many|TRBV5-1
TGCGCCAGCAGCCTCGGGGATTTTAACACTGAAGCTTTCTTT
CASSLGDFNTEAFF
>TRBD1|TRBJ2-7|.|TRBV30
TGTGCCTGGAGGGGGACAGGGATATCGCAGTACTTC
CAWRGTGISQYF
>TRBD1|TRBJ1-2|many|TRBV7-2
TGTGCCAGCAGCTCCCAGGGGACAGCTAGAGGCTACACCTTC
CASSSQGTARGYTF
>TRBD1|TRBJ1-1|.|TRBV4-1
TGCGCCAGCAGCCTCTGGGGAGACAGGGGAGCGGAAGCTTTCTTT
CASSLWGDRGAEAFF
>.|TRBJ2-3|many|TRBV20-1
TGCAGTGCTAGGGTGGACAGCACAGATACGCAGTATTTT
CSARVDSTDTQYF
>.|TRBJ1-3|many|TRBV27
TGTGCCAGCAGTTTATCGAGTCCCGGGCGCTCTGGAAACACCATATATTTT
CASSLSSPGRSGNTIYF
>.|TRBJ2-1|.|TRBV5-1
TGCGCCAGCAGCTTGGGGGTGACAAATGAGCAGTTCTTC
CASSLGVTNEQFF
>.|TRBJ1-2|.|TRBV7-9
TGTGCCAGCAATAGAGCCCTCCTCCCATATGGCTACACCTTC
CASNRALLPYGYTF
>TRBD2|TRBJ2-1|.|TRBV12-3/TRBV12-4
TGTGCCAGCAGTCTAGCGGGAGTTTCCAATGAGCAGTTCTTC
CASSLAGVSNEQFF
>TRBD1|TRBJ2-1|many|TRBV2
TGTGCCAGCAGTGACAGGGGGACGGGGAATGAGCAGTTCTTC
CASSDRGTGNEQFF
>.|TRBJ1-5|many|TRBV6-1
TGTGCCAGCAGTGTAAACTTTTATAGCAATCAGCCCCAGCATTTT
CASSVNFYSNQPQHF
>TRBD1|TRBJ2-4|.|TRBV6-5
TGTGCCAGCAGTTACTCTGGACAGGGGGGCATTCAGTACTTC
CASSYSGQGGIQYF
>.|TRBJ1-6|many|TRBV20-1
TGCAGTGCTAGAGGTGAAGGTGAATATAATTCACCCCTCCACTTT
CSARGEGEYNSPLHF
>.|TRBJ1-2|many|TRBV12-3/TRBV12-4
TGTGCCAGCAGGGGGGAGGGACATGGCTACACCTTC
CASRGEGHGYTF
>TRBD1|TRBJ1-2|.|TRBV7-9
TGTGCCAGCAGCTTACCAGGCGGGACAGGGGGCGACTATGGCTACACCTTC
CASSLPGGTGGDYGYTF
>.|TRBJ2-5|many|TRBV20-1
TGCAGTGTTCCCCGACCCGAGGCCCAGTACTTC
CSVPRPEAQYF
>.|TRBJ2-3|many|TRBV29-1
TGCAGCATCTCTAGGACCGGAGATACGCAGTATTTT
CSISRTGDTQYF
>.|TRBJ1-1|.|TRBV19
TGTGCCAGTAGTTTTGCCTTGAACACTGAAGCTTTCTTT
CASSFALNTEAFF
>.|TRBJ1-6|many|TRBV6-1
TGTGCCATACCCCGGGACCCGGTAGGCAATTCACCCCTCCACTTT
CAIPRDPVGNSPLHF
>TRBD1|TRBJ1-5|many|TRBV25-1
TGTGCCAGTCAGGACAGGGAGAATTATCAGCCCCAGCATTTT
CASQDRENYQPQHF
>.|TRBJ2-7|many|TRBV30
TGTGCCTGGGGTCACCAAGCCTCCTACGAGCAGTACTTC
CAWGHQASYEQYF
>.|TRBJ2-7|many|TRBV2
TGTGCCAGCAGTGTATTCGGCGGGGGCATACGCGGGCAGTACTTC
CASSVFGGGIRGQYF
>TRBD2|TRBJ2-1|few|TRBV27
TGTGCCAGCAGTTGCGGGACTAGCGGGAGGGGAAATGAGCAGTTCTTC
CASSCGTSGRGNEQFF
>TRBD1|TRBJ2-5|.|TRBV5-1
TGCGCCAGCAGCTTTACAGGGGGCTTTTCGTCAGGAGAGACCCAGTACTTC
CASSFTGGFSSGETQYF
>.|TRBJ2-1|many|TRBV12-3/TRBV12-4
TGTGCCAGCAGTCAGACTGGATACAATGAGCAGTTCTTC
CASSQTGYNEQFF
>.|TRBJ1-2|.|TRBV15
TGTGCCACCAGCAGACTACGGGGAGGTGGCTACACCTTC
CATSRLRGGGYTF
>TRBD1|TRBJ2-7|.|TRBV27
TGTGCCATCGGGGGGACAGGGGGCGAGGAGCAGTACTTC
CAIGGTGGEEQYF
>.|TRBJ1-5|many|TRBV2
TGTGCCAGTCATTTTGACAGTGGGCAGCCCCAGCATTTT
CASHFDSGQPQHF
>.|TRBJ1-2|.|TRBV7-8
TGTGCCAGCAGCTTATTAGGGAGGGGCGTCGATGGCTACACCTTC
CASSLLGRGVDGYTF